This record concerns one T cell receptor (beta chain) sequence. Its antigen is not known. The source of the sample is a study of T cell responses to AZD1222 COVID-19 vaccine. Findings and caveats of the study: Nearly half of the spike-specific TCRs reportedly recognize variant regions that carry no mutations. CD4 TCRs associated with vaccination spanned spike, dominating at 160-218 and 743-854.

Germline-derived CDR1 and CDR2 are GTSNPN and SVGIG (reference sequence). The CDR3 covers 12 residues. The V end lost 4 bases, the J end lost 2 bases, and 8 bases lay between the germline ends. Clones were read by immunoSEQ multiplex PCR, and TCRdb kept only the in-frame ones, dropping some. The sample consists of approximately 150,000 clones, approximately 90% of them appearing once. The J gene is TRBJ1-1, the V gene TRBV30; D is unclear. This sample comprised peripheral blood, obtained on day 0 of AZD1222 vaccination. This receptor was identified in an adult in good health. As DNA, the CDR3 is TGTGCCTGGAAAGGTACCAACACTGAAGCTTTCTTT. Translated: CAWKGTNTEAFF.